The entry below gives a single T cell receptor beta chain sequence along with its context. Its antigen is undetermined. CDR3 length: 15 residues. The germline V gene encodes CDR1 SEHNR and CDR2 FQNEAQ (reference sequence). UMI-labeled 5' RACE TRB cDNA libraries were prepared from the cells. TCRdb reprocessed the 5' RACE reads, keeping one entry per CDR3 protein, no DNA. The data include roughly 50,000 distinct CDR3 sequences; the top ten clones carry 0.56%. Phenotypically, naive CD8+ T cells corresponded to CD45RO-CCR7+CD27+CD95-. The sample originates from a study of CXCR3-negative and CXCR3-positive naive CD8 T cells. Study outcomes and limitations: Diversity proved comparably high across both naive subsets and much lower in memory CD8+ cells. The study found more hydrophobic TRB CDR3s in CXCR3-positive naive cells than in CXCR3-negative naive cells.

The source is a human donor in good health. Some clones in this sample may be carry-over from other donors' samples. Sequencing input: naive CXCR3+ CD8+ T cells from blood. Subset indicated: CD45RO-CCR7+CD27+CD95- naive CD8+ T cells expressing CXCR3 (TNR3+). The chain carries TRBV7-9 and TRBJ2-5; no DNA is available, so the TRBD1 call from TCRdb remains unchecked. The CDR3 spells CASSSLGQQQETQYF.